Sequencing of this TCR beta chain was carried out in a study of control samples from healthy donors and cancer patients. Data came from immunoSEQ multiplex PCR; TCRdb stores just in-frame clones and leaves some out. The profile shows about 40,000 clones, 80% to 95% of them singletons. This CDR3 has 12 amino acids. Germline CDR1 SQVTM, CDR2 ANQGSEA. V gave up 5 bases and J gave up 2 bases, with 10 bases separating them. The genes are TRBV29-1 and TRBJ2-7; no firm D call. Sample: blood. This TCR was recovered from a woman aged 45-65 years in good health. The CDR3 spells CSVFGLTYEQYF. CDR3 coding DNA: TGCAGCGTTTTCGGGTTGACCTACGAGCAGTACTTC.